The T cell receptor beta chain described here comes from a study of T cell changes during pregnancy in multiple sclerosis. The CDR3 is made up of 15 amino acids. V lost 2 bases and J lost 5; bases outside the gene matches: 8. Germline assignment: CDR1 SGHVS and CDR2 FNYEAQ. Measured with immunoSEQ multiplex PCR; TCRdb has only the in-frame clones, and not every one. The table lists 50,000 to 65,000 clones, approximately 90% of them singletons. The chain uses TRBV7-6 and TRBJ2-5; TRBD1 matches at 7 bases. This specimen consisted of peripheral blood, obtained in the first trimester of pregnancy. The receptor was derived from a female donor in good health, enrolled as a control in a pregnancy study. The CDR3 here is CASSLNGKTGETQYF. The CDR3 DNA is TGTGCCAGCAGCTTAAACGGGAAGACAGGGGAGACCCAGTACTTC. The whole variable domain, remainder taken from reference TRBV7-6 and TRBJ2-5, is GAGVSQSPRYKVTKRGQDVALRCDPISGHVSLYWYRQALGQGPEFLTYFNYEAQQDKSGLPNDRFSAERPEGSISTLTIQRTEQRDSAMYRCASSLNGKTGETQYFGPGTRLLVL.